Presented here are 32 T cell receptor beta chains from one specimen sequenced in a study of T cells in Graves' hyperthyroidism and ophthalmopathy (dated 2019 in TCRdb). Library creation used multiplex PCR. Sequencing instrument: Illumina HiSeq 2000. Amplification of TCR beta CDR3 regions was carried out from RNA transcripts. The first round of RT-PCR for the TCR CDR3 was performed with the HTBI primer set and the Qiagen OneStep RT-PCR kit. TCRdb reanalyzed the raw reads on its own, using fastp at Q25 for trimming and MiXCR for clone calling, and kept in-frame beta chains. Rows are unified per CDR3 protein, each entry keeping the most common DNA and genes. The sample table holds under 300,000 distinct CDR3 sequences, of which 14% to 15% were seen once. About 14% of the sample is in the top ten clones. The source material was blood. The receptors derive from a woman aged 40 to 50 with Graves' hyperthyroidism that later progressed to Graves' ophthalmopathy.

This clonotype was picked up many times. The J gene is TRBJ2-1, the V gene TRBV5-4, with TRBD2 as a possible D gene (7 bases). Germline V gives CDR1 SGHNT, CDR2 YYREEE (reference sequence). This CDR3 has 14 residues. With 4 bases removed from V and 7 bases from J, the gap between germline ends came to 15 bases. CDR3 loop: CASSVRGGWNEQFF. The DNA of the CDR3 is TGTGCCAGCAGCGTAAGGGGGGGGTGGAATGAGCAGTTCTTC.

This clonotype was observed at least ten times. The gene calls are TRBV7-2 and TRBJ2-1; 13 bases are shared with TRBD2. The ends lost 4 bases at V and 0 bases at J; junction bases unmatched: 3. Germline CDR1 reads SGHTA; CDR2 reads FQGNSA. The length of the CDR3 is 17 residues. The CDR3 loop reads CASSYRTSGSSYNEQFF. CDR3 in DNA: TGTGCCAGCAGCTACCGGACTAGCGGGAGCTCCTACAATGAGCAGTTCTTC.

This clonotype has a single count. The chain links TRBV30 to TRBJ1-5; a weak D match, TRBD1 (5 bases). This CDR3 has 13 residues. Germline V lookup: CDR1 GTSNPN, CDR2 SVGIG (reference sequence). V was pared by 1 base and J by 4 bases, with 8 bases between. This chain's CDR3 is CAWSEKGNQPQHF. The CDR3 DNA sequence: TGTGCCTGGAGTGAAAAGGGGAATCAGCCCCAGCATTTT. Looking up the rest from reference TRBV30 and TRBJ1-5 gives the full variable domain: SQTIHQWPATLVQPVGSPLSLECTVEGTSNPNLYWYRQAAGRGLQLLFYSVGIGQISSEVPQNLSASRPQDRQFILSSKKLLLSDSGFYLCAWSEKGNQPQHFGDGTRLSIL.

This clonotype occurred many times. The chain carries TRBV20-1 and TRBJ2-5; 8 positions agree with TRBD2. The V gene's germline CDR1 is DFQATT and CDR2 SNEGSKA (reference sequence). Trimming took 3 bases from V and 1 from J; bases not matched to a gene: 7. The CDR3 totals 15 residues. CDR3 in amino acids: CSARVTSGPQETQYF. The CDR3 DNA reads as TGCAGTGCTAGGGTAACTAGCGGACCCCAAGAGACCCAGTACTTC.

Many counts were recorded for this clonotype. The gene calls are TRBV5-1 and TRBJ2-7, with 7 positions matching TRBD2. V shed 1 base, J shed 2 bases, and the junction held 3 bases outside the gene matches. Germline V gene lookup returns CDR1 SGHRS and CDR2 YFSETQ. This CDR3 has 14 residues. DNA of the CDR3: TGCGCCAGCAGCTTGAAGAGCGGGACCTACGAGCAGTACTTC. Translating gives CASSLKSGTYEQYF.

This rearrangement joins TRBV14 to TRBJ2-3; the D gene is possibly TRBD2 (6 bases). Germline V CDR1 and CDR2: SGHDN, FVKESK. The CDR3 runs to 13 residues. V shed 9 bases and J shed 3 bases, with 13 bases lying between them. The CDR3 DNA follows: TGTGCCAGTAATAGGAGGGTAACAGATACGCAGTATTTT. It is translated as CASNRRVTDTQYF.

The table lists this clonotype with many counts. The chain is built from TRBV24-1 and TRBJ2-2, with no clear D. The CDR3 is 16 amino acids. The ends were cut back, 2 bases at V and 1 base at J, with 10 bases in the middle. CDR1 and CDR2 from the germline V gene are KGHDR and SFDVKD. The chain's CDR3 is CATSDSSGQNTGELFF. Written as DNA, the CDR3 is TGTGCCACCAGTGATTCGAGTGGGCAGAACACCGGGGAGCTGTTTTTT.

This clonotype has ten or more counts. The genes are TRBV4-1 and TRBJ2-7; the match to TRBD1 covers 7 bases. CDR3 length: 15 residues. CDR1 is MGHRA and CDR2 is YSYEKL in the germline V gene. Losses at the gene ends were 0 bases for V and 2 bases for J; bases not matched to a gene: 4. The DNA for the CDR3 is TGCGCCAGCAGCCAAGAGGTAGGGGGCACCTACGAGCAGTACTTC. Translated, it gives CASSQEVGGTYEQYF.

This clonotype was detected only a few times. V usage is TRBV10-3 and J usage is TRBJ1-5; D unclear. The V end was cut by 5 bases, the J end by 4 bases, with 6 bases between. CDR1 is ENHRY, CDR2 SYGVKD, per germline. The CDR3 has 12 residues. CDR3 amino acids: CAISPTNQPQHF. CDR3 nucleotides: TGTGCCATCAGTCCAACGAATCAGCCCCAGCATTTT.

Ten or more counts support this clonotype. The V call is TRBV11-2, the J call TRBJ2-7; tentative D call: TRBD1 (6 bases). The germline V gene has CDR1 SGHAT and CDR2 FQNNGV. Trimming took 2 bases from V and 7 from J, leaving 6 bases between them. There are 11 residues in the CDR3. The CDR3 here is CASSLRGEQYF. For the CDR3, the DNA is TGTGCCAGCAGCTTAAGGGGGGAGCAGTACTTC.

This clonotype was counted ten times or more. The chain recombines TRBV28 with TRBJ2-7; 8 bases align to TRBD1. After removal of 4 bases from V and 5 bases from J, the junction contained 4 bases not matched to a gene. The CDR3 covers 13 residues. Germline loops: CDR1 MDHEN, CDR2 SYDVKM. CDR3: CASSWDRNDEQYF. In DNA, the CDR3 is TGTGCCAGCAGTTGGGACAGGAACGACGAGCAGTACTTC.

The V and J genes are TRBV11-2 and TRBJ2-7; 12 positions agree with TRBD2. This CDR3 contains 15 residues. V lost 4 bases and J lost 7; bases outside the gene matches: 8. In germline, CDR1 is SGHAT, CDR2 FQNNGV. The CDR3 region is CASSSPRLAGVEQYF. The CDR3 DNA sequence: TGTGCCAGCAGCTCCCCAAGACTAGCGGGAGTGGAGCAGTACTTC.

In its sample, this clonotype was seen many times. V usage is TRBV27 and J usage is TRBJ2-3; 8 bases fit TRBD2. Germline CDR1 reads MNHEY; CDR2 reads SMNVEV (reference sequence). The V segment lost 9 bases and the J segment 5 bases; nucleotides outside the gene matches: 13. The CDR3 consists of 15 residues. The CDR3 protein is CASKVSGVPGDTQYF. The CDR3 bases are TGTGCCAGTAAAGTTAGCGGGGTTCCGGGAGATACGCAGTATTTT.

This clonotype was recorded many times. The chain is built from TRBV9 and TRBJ2-3; maybe TRBD2 (7 bases). V lost 4 bases and J lost 5, with 23 bases in between. Germline V lookup: CDR1 SGDLS, CDR2 YYNGEE. This CDR3 contains 17 residues. CDR3: CASSPQERGGGGDTQYF. The DNA of the CDR3 is TGTGCCAGCAGCCCCCAGGAGCGGGGCGGGGGCGGAGATACGCAGTATTTT.

This clonotype was detected ten times or more. The genes are TRBV20-1 and TRBJ1-6; D may be TRBD1 (6 bases). Trimming took 0 bases from V and 7 from J, leaving 13 bases between them. CDR1 DFQATT and CDR2 SNEGSKA come from the germline V gene (reference sequence). The CDR3 spans 15 residues. CDR3 sequence: CSARDPTGNNSPLHF. The CDR3 DNA sequence: TGCAGTGCTAGAGACCCCACAGGGAACAATTCACCCCTCCACTTT.

This clonotype has ten or more counts. V usage is TRBV3-1 and J usage is TRBJ2-1, with 13 bases that match TRBD2. CDR1 LGHDT and CDR2 YNNKEL come from the germline V gene (reference sequence). Germline trimming cut 6 bases from V and 5 bases from J; bases unmatched to any gene: 13. CDR3 length: 18 residues. The CDR3 loop is CASSRSGLAGAFNNEQFF. DNA of the CDR3: TGTGCCAGCAGTCGTTCTGGACTAGCGGGAGCCTTCAACAATGAGCAGTTCTTC.

The chain joins TRBV12-3 or TRBV12-4 to TRBJ2-1, with TRBD1 matching 9 bases. The CDR3 contains 15 residues. The junction had 6 bases not matched to a gene; V was cut back by 5 bases and J by 4 bases. The DNA of the CDR3 is TGTGCCAGCAGTAGCGACAGGGGGGAATACAATGAGCAGTTCTTC. Protein: CASSSDRGEYNEQFF.

This clonotype was detected many times. This chain joins TRBV7-3 and TRBJ2-1, with TRBD2 matching over 15 bases. The germline V gene encodes CDR1 SGHTA and CDR2 FQGTGA. There are 18 residues in the CDR3. The V segment lost 3 bases and the J segment 3 bases; nucleotides outside the gene matches: 6. In nucleotides, the CDR3 is TGTGCCAGCAGCTTGGAGGGGACTAGCGGGAGGTTCTACAATGAGCAGTTCTTC. This sequence encodes CASSLEGTSGRFYNEQFF. Filled out from reference TRBV7-3 and TRBJ2-1, the complete variable domain reads GAGVSQTPSNKVTEKGKYVELRCDPISGHTALYWYRQSLGQGPEFLIYFQGTGAADDSGLPNDRFFAVRPEGSVSTLKIQRTERGDSAVYLCASSLEGTSGRFYNEQFFGPGTRLTVL.

This clonotype was counted ten times or more. The genes are TRBV10-2 and TRBJ1-1; D gene uncertain. The CDR3 covers 14 residues. CDR1 and CDR2 (germline): WSHSY, SAAADI. V lost 3 bases and J lost 0, with 8 bases in between. The CDR3 coding sequence is TGCGCCAGCAGTGATTCCGAAATGAACACTGAAGCTTTCTTT. It yields the protein CASSDSEMNTEAFF.

The sample holds a few counts of this clonotype. V is TRBV9 and J is TRBJ2-1; the match to TRBD1 covers 8 bases. From germline, CDR1 is SGDLS and CDR2 YYNGEE. The trim removed 4 bases at V and 8 bases at J, leaving 8 bases unmatched. This CDR3 has 14 residues. The CDR3 reads CASSLIGQGDEQFF. CDR3 coding DNA: TGTGCCAGCAGCTTAATAGGACAGGGTGATGAGCAGTTCTTC.

Ten or more counts support this clonotype. The CDR3 region is CASSQGGELFF. For the CDR3, the DNA is TGTGCCAGCAGCCAGGGGGGGGAGCTGTTTTTT. V is TRBV6-1 and J is TRBJ2-2; TRBD1 might be the D (6 bases). Germline CDR1 reads MNHNS; CDR2 reads SASEGT. The ends were cut back, 6 bases at V and 8 bases at J, with 7 bases in the middle. This CDR3 is built from 11 residues.

The table lists this clonotype with many counts. V gene TRBV18 combines with J gene TRBJ1-6; no clear D. The ends were cut back, 0 bases at V and 7 bases at J, with 13 bases in the middle. The CDR3 covers 16 residues. In germline, CDR1 is KGHSH, CDR2 LQKENI. The CDR3 region has the DNA TGTGCCAGCTCACCACCTAGCCAGGCTTTGAATTCACCCCTCCACTTT. The encoded protein is CASSPPSQALNSPLHF.

The chain is built from TRBV6-1 and TRBJ2-2, with 7 bases that match TRBD2. J gave up 5 bases and V 5 bases, and 5 bases lay outside the gene matches. CDR1 MNHNS and CDR2 SASEGT come from the germline V gene. This CDR3 has 14 amino acids. The CDR3 loop is CASSRGGETGELFF. The CDR3 bases are TGTGCCAGCAGTCGGGGAGGGGAAACCGGGGAGCTGTTTTTT.

This clonotype showed up many times. The chain links TRBV27 to TRBJ1-5; TRBD1 is a possible D gene (6 bases). Trimming took off 6 bases at V and 3 bases at J, with 12 bases between the two ends. This CDR3 has 14 residues. Germline lookup yields CDR1 MNHEY and CDR2 SMNVEV (reference sequence). The CDR3 sequence: CASRNQGINQPQHF. Here the CDR3 DNA reads TGTGCCAGCAGGAATCAGGGGATCAATCAGCCCCAGCATTTT.

V gene TRBV29-1 combines with J gene TRBJ2-1; TRBD2 matches 11 bases. V dropped 7 bases and J dropped 5; count of bases not matched to a gene: 7. There are 14 residues in the CDR3. Germline V gene sequence: CDR1 SQVTM, CDR2 ANQGSEA. In DNA, the CDR3 is TGCAGCGCAAACGGGACTAGCGGAAACAATGAGCAGTTCTTC. Amino acid sequence: CSANGTSGNNEQFF.

This clonotype was seen repeatedly, ten times or more. The chain joins TRBV10-3 to TRBJ2-2; unclear D gene. The germline gives CDR1 ENHRY, CDR2 SYGVKD. There are 13 residues in the CDR3. The V gene lost 7 bases and the J gene lost 3 bases, with 9 bases spanning the gap. The CDR3 loop is CAIINQDTGELFF. CDR3 DNA sequence: TGTGCCATCATCAACCAGGACACCGGGGAGCTGTTTTTT.

This clonotype showed up many times. This sequence joins TRBV5-6 and TRBJ2-1; the match to TRBD1 covers 8 bases. Trimming cost V 3 bases and J 6 bases; bases outside gene matches: 11. The CDR3 is 16 residues long. CDR1 SGHDT and CDR2 YYEEEE come from the germline V gene. The DNA of the CDR3 is TGTGCCAGCAGCTCGCAGGGGGCTCCCTCAGGCAATGAGCAGTTCTTC. Its protein product is CASSSQGAPSGNEQFF.

About this clonotype itself: A much larger clone lies one base from this, so it may be a read error. The gene calls are TRBV27 and TRBJ2-1; D remains unclear. This CDR3 has 16 amino acids. Germline V gene lookup returns CDR1 MNHEY and CDR2 SMNVEV (reference sequence). CDR3 in DNA: TGTGCCAACAGTCGCTACGGACGGAGCTCCTACAATGAGCAGTTCTTC. It codes for CANSRYGRSSYNEQFF.

This clonotype was observed at least ten times. This chain links TRBV15 with TRBJ2-2; a possible D gene is TRBD2 (6 bases). This CDR3 is 17 amino acids long. Trimming removed 0 bases at V and 7 bases at J, with 18 bases between. Germline V gives CDR1 LNHNV, CDR2 YYDKDF (reference sequence). The CDR3 loop reads CATSRDSPAEGVGELFF. The CDR3 DNA is TGTGCCACCAGCAGAGATTCCCCGGCGGAGGGTGTCGGGGAGCTGTTTTTT.

This clonotype showed up many times. The rearrangement links TRBV28 to TRBJ2-7, with D perhaps given as TRBD1 or TRBD2 (5 bases each). The length of the CDR3 is 13 residues. Germline V gives CDR1 MDHEN, CDR2 SYDVKM. V was shortened by 7 bases and J by 2 bases, with 12 bases between the two germline ends. The CDR3 bases are TGTGCCAGCACAGTCGGGGCCACCTACGAGCAGTACTTC. Amino acid sequence: CASTVGATYEQYF.

The rearrangement joins TRBV7-2 to TRBJ2-1; 13 bases agree with TRBD2. CDR1 SGHTA and CDR2 FQGNSA come from the germline V gene. CDR3 length: 16 amino acids. Losses at the gene ends were 5 bases for V and 4 bases for J; bases not matched to a gene: 5. In nucleotides, the CDR3 is TGTGCCAGCAGCGTACTAGCGGGAGGGACTTACAATGAGCAGTTCTTC. Residues: CASSVLAGGTYNEQFF.

This clonotype was seen repeatedly, ten times or more. This chain connects TRBV6-5 to TRBJ2-1, with TRBD2 matching 8 bases. The V gene end was trimmed by 2 bases and the J gene end by 2 bases; junction bases not matched to a gene: 5. In germline, CDR1 is MNHEY, CDR2 SVGAGI. The CDR3 loop spans 16 amino acids. This chain's CDR3 is CASSYLRLATYNEQFF. In nucleotides, the CDR3 is TGTGCCAGCAGTTACCTGAGACTAGCGACCTACAATGAGCAGTTCTTC.